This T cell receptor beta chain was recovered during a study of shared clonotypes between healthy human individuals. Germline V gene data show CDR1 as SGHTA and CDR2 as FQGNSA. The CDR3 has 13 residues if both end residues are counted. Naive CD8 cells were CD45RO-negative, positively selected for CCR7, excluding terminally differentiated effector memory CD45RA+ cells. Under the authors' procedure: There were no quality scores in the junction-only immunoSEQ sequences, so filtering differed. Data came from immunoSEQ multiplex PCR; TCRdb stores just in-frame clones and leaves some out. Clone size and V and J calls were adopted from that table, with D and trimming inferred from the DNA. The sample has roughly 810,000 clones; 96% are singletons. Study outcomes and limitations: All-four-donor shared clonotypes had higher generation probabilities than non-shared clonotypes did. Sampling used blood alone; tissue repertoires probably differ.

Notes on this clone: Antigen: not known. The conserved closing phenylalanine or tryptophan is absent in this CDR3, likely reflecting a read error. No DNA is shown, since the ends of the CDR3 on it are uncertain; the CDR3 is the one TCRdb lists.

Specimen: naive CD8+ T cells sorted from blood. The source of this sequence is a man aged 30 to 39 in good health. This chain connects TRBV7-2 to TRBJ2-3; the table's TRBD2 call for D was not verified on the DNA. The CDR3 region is CASSLGTSGRALY.